The 24 T cell receptor beta chains reported below all come from one sample, sequenced in a study of PD-1 blockade in mismatch repair-deficient tumors. Generated by immunoSEQ multiplex PCR, the TCRdb table keeps only in-frame clones and is missing some. Found here are about 68,000 clones, roughly 80% of them singletons; the top ten hold about 5%. The sample consisted of peripheral blood, taken 2 weeks after starting pembrolizumab. These receptors were collected from an adult with mismatch repair-deficient cancer.

CDR3 protein: CASSAGTKQQETQYF. CDR3 sequence (DNA): TGTGCCAGCAGTGCCGGGACAAAACAACAAGAGACCCAGTACTTC. This chain joins TRBV2 and TRBJ2-5, with a tentative D call TRBD1 (6 bases). The V gene lost 4 bases and the J gene lost 2 bases, with 14 bases spanning the gap. Germline lookup yields CDR1 SNHLY and CDR2 FYNNEI. The CDR3 has 15 amino acids.

This clone is medium-sized (0.01 to 0.1%) within its sample. The chain joins TRBV30 to TRBJ2-2, with 10 bases lining up with TRBD1. This CDR3 has 13 amino acids. Germline assignment: CDR1 GTSNPN and CDR2 SVGIG (reference sequence). V shed 5 bases, J shed 6 bases, and the junction held 3 bases outside the gene matches. The CDR3 nucleotides read TGTGCCTGGGGGACAGGGGTCGCCGGGGAGCTGTTTTTT. This codes for CAWGTGVAGELFF. Using reference TRBV30 and TRBJ2-2 for the parts outside the CDR3, the full variable domain is SQTIHQWPATLVQPVGSPLSLECTVEGTSNPNLYWYRQAAGRGLQLLFYSVGIGQISSEVPQNLSASRPQDRQFILSSKKLLLSDSGFYLCAWGTGVAGELFFGEGSRLTVL.

The V and J genes are TRBV7-8 and TRBJ2-3, with TRBD1 matching over 10 bases. V lost 6 bases, J lost 6 bases, and 6 bases stayed unmatched. The CDR3 contains 14 residues. From germline, CDR1 is SGHVS and CDR2 FQNEAQ. The CDR3 protein is CASSRQGAGDTQYF. In DNA form, the CDR3 reads TGTGCCAGCAGTAGACAGGGGGCGGGGGATACGCAGTATTTT.

This chain joins TRBV9 and TRBJ1-4; D is undetermined. The germline gives CDR1 SGDLS, CDR2 YYNGEE. Trimming took off 0 bases at V and 4 bases at J, with 4 bases between the two ends. The CDR3 extends over 13 amino acids. The CDR3 spells CASSVEGNEKLFF. CDR3 in DNA: TGTGCCAGCAGCGTAGAGGGTAATGAAAAACTGTTTTTT.

Comments on this clone: At one end, the junction sequence differs from germline, possibly due to a read error. The V and J genes are TRBV18 and TRBJ1-5; 8 nucleotides agree with TRBD1. CDR1 and CDR2 from the germline V gene are KGHSH and LQKENI. The CDR3 totals 16 residues. Here the CDR3 reads CVSSPPPGGAGQPQHF. CDR3 nucleotide sequence: TGTGTCAGCTCTCCGCCCCCAGGGGGCGCGGGTCAGCCCCAGCATTTT. Looking up the rest from reference TRBV18 and TRBJ1-5 gives the full variable domain: NAGVMQNPRHLVRRRGQEARLRCSPMKGHSHVYWYRQLPEEGLKFMVYLQKENIIDESGMPKERFSAEFPKEGPSILRIQQVVRGDSAAYFCVSSPPPGGAGQPQHFGDGTRLSIL.

The chain joins TRBV6-5 to TRBJ2-1; TRBD2 matches 10 bases. The junction had 12 bases not matched to a gene; V was cut back by 4 bases and J by 9 bases. The CDR3 sequence is 16 residues long. Per the germline V gene, CDR1 is MNHEY and CDR2 is SVGAGI. CDR3 residues: CASSSIGTSELSEQFF. The CDR3 DNA follows: TGTGCCAGCAGTTCAATTGGGACTAGCGAGTTGAGTGAGCAGTTCTTC.

V usage is TRBV13 and J usage is TRBJ2-7; TRBD2 aligns across 10 bases. Germline V gives CDR1 PRHDT, CDR2 FYEKMQ (reference sequence). The CDR3 length is 18 residues. V trimming: 4 bases; J trimming: 0 bases; junction bases outside the gene matches: 12. The CDR3 DNA follows: TGTGCCAGCAGCTCTTCGAGCGGTGGACTAGCGGACTCCTACGAGCAGTACTTC. Amino acids: CASSSSSGGLADSYEQYF.

This chain joins TRBV11-3 and TRBJ1-2, with a possible D match to TRBD1 (6 bases). The germline gives CDR1 SGHNT, CDR2 YENEEA. The V gene lost 5 bases and the J gene lost 2 bases, with 9 bases spanning the gap. The CDR3 consists of 13 residues. The CDR3, as DNA: TGTGCCAGCAGCCTCGGACAGAACTATGGCTACACCTTC. This encodes CASSLGQNYGYTF. The variable domain in full, completed from reference TRBV11-3 and TRBJ1-2, reads EAGVVQSPRYKIIEKKQPVAFWCNPISGHNTLYWYLQNLGQGPELLIRYENEEAVDDSQLPKDRFSAERLKGVDSTLKIQPAELGDSAVYLCASSLGQNYGYTFGSGTRLTVV.

The chain has TRBV6-1 and TRBJ2-5, with TRBD2 matching 8 bases. V shed 5 bases and J 3 bases; nucleotides not matched to a gene: 8. The CDR3 contains 15 residues. Germline values: CDR1 MNHNS, CDR2 SASEGT. CDR3 region: CASSPRGRGEETQYF. CDR3 coding DNA: TGTGCCAGCAGTCCCCGGGGGCGGGGGGAAGAGACCCAGTACTTC.

The chain links TRBV30 to TRBJ2-1; TRBD2 matches 8 bases. CDR1 is GTSNPN, CDR2 SVGIG, per germline (reference sequence). The CDR3 totals 14 residues. The CDR3 bases are TGTGCTGGGAGAAGGAGAGCGGGAGCCAATGAGCAGTTCTTC. It codes for CAGRRRAGANEQFF.

The gene calls are TRBV18 and TRBJ1-5, with D perhaps TRBD1 (6 bases). Trimming cost V 3 bases and J 3 bases, with 12 bases left between them. The germline V gene encodes CDR1 KGHSH and CDR2 LQKENI. The CDR3 runs to 15 residues. CDR3 nucleotide sequence: TGTGCCAGCTCACCGAACCGGGACAACAATCAGCCCCAGCATTTT. Protein product: CASSPNRDNNQPQHF.

This clone appeared a few times. The V gene is TRBV4-3, the J gene TRBJ1-4; D might be TRBD1 (6 bases). From germline, CDR1 is LGHNA and CDR2 YSLEER. Trimming removed 4 bases from V and 5 bases from J, with 11 bases in between. The CDR3 length is 14 residues. The CDR3 here is CASSRDTSNEKLFF. CDR3 bases: TGCGCCAGCAGCCGGGACACGTCAAATGAAAAACTGTTTTTT.

This sequence joins TRBV7-2 and TRBJ2-3; 8 positions match TRBD2. CDR3 length: 16 amino acids. Germline V lookup: CDR1 SGHTA, CDR2 FQGNSA. V was pared by 5 bases and J by 1 base, with 8 bases of the junction left unmatched. The CDR3 loop is CASSPRGGIRTDTQYF. DNA for the CDR3: TGTGCCAGCAGCCCTCGCGGGGGGATTCGCACAGATACGCAGTATTTT.

The table lists this clone with a count of one. The CDR3 spells CASSVLGTSGIETQYF. The CDR3 nucleotides are TGTGCCAGCAGCGTACTTGGGACTAGCGGGATAGAGACCCAGTACTTC. V is TRBV9 and J is TRBJ2-5; 13 bases are a match to TRBD2. V trimming: 1 base; J trimming: 4 bases; junction bases outside the gene matches: 4. The CDR3 spans 16 residues. Germline CDR1 and CDR2: SGDLS and YYNGEE.

V usage is TRBV5-1 and J usage is TRBJ1-2, with 7 nucleotides matching TRBD1. The CDR3 loop spans 16 amino acids. From germline, CDR1 is SGHRS and CDR2 YFSETQ. With 1 base clipped from V and 7 bases from J, the junction kept 13 bases outside the gene matches. The CDR3 reads CASSLTTGEEAGGYTF. CDR3 nucleotide sequence: TGCGCCAGCAGCTTGACTACAGGGGAAGAGGCGGGTGGCTACACCTTC. Together with reference TRBV5-1 and TRBJ1-2, the CDR3 gives the full variable domain: KAGVTQTPRYLIKTRGQQVTLSCSPISGHRSVSWYQQTPGQGLQFLFEYFSETQRNKGNFPGRFSGRQFSNSRSEMNVSTLELGDSALYLCASSLTTGEEAGGYTFGSGTRLTVV.

This clone was picked up a small number of times. This chain links TRBV5-8 with TRBJ2-1, with 9 bases that match TRBD1. The CDR3 has 17 amino acids. The trim removed 4 bases at V and 6 bases at J, leaving 14 bases unmatched. Germline assignment: CDR1 SGHTS and CDR2 YDEGEE. As DNA, the CDR3 is TGTGCCAGCAGCCCCGACATTGGGACAGGGCGCGTCAATGAGCAGTTCTTC. Translating it yields CASSPDIGTGRVNEQFF. The variable domain in full, with the rest retrieved from reference TRBV5-8 and TRBJ2-1, is EAGVTQSPTHLIKTRGQQATLRCSPISGHTSVYWYQQALGLGLQFLLWYDEGEERNRGNFPPRFSGRQFPNYSSELNVNALELEDSALYLCASSPDIGTGRVNEQFFGPGTRLTVL.

The J gene is TRBJ2-1, the V gene TRBV2; 13 bases map to TRBD2. V trimming: 3 bases; J trimming: 4 bases; junction bases outside the gene matches: 9. This CDR3 contains 18 residues. Per the germline V gene, CDR1 is SNHLY and CDR2 is FYNNEI. The CDR3 DNA is TGTGCCAGCAGTGAGATCGGGACTAGCGGGGACAGATACAATGAGCAGTTCTTC. It codes for CASSEIGTSGDRYNEQFF.

The rearrangement links TRBV6-5 to TRBJ1-5, with 9 bases fitting TRBD1. CDR3 length equals 15 residues. Germline CDR1 and CDR2: MNHEY and SVGAGI. After removal of 6 bases from V and 5 bases from J, the junction contained 8 bases not matched to a gene. The CDR3 sequence is CASSLGQGWDQPQHF. As DNA, the CDR3 is TGTGCCAGCAGCCTTGGACAGGGGTGGGATCAGCCCCAGCATTTT.

V is TRBV7-9 and J is TRBJ2-1; unclear D gene. V was cut by 5 bases and J by 8 bases, with 19 bases left in between. This CDR3 region has 15 residues. The germline V gene has CDR1 SEHNR and CDR2 FQNEAQ (reference sequence). CDR3 DNA: TGTGCCAGCAGCCCCCGCTTGGACGGCGACGATGAGCAGTTCTTC. It specifies CASSPRLDGDDEQFF.

About this clone itself: At one of its ends the junction is not consistent with the germline gene, which may arise from a read error. This rearrangement joins TRBV7-9 to TRBJ1-2; no reliable D call. The length of the CDR3 is 11 residues. Per germline, CDR1 SEHNR and CDR2 FQNEAQ (reference sequence). Written as DNA, the CDR3 is TGTGCCAGCAGCTTGGACTACGGCTACACCTTC. Translating it yields CASSLDYGYTF. The full variable domain, rest sourced from reference TRBV7-9 and TRBJ1-2, is DTGVSQNPRHKITKRGQNVTFRCDPISEHNRLYWYRQTLGQGPEFLTYFQNEAQLEKSRLLSDRFSAERPKGSFSTLEIQRTEQGDSAMYLCASSLDYGYTFGSGTRLTVV.

V usage is TRBV6-5 and J usage is TRBJ2-7; D ambiguous. The CDR3 is made up of 15 amino acids. Germline V lookup: CDR1 MNHEY, CDR2 SVGAGI. V lost 6 bases and J 2 bases, leaving 17 bases between the germline ends. The CDR3 sequence: CASSAFTKTPYEQYF. The CDR3 DNA is TGTGCCAGCAGCGCCTTCACAAAAACCCCCTACGAGCAGTACTTC.

This chain links TRBV5-1 with TRBJ1-2; 7 bases are a match to TRBD1. CDR1 SGHRS and CDR2 YFSETQ come from the germline V gene. V dropped 4 bases and J dropped 9; count of bases not matched to a gene: 9. CDR3 length: 13 residues. The CDR3 region is CASSPEGAPRYTF. As DNA, the CDR3 is TGCGCCAGCAGCCCAGAGGGGGCGCCTCGCTACACCTTC.

The chain recombines TRBV7-8 with TRBJ1-1; possible D gene TRBD1, 6 bases. This CDR3 has 15 residues. CDR1 and CDR2 from the germline V gene are SGHVS and FQNEAQ. Trimming took 5 bases from V and 1 from J, leaving 14 bases between them. CDR3 region: CASSRGGGQNTEAFF. In DNA, the CDR3 is TGTGCCAGCAGCCGCGGCGGGGGCCAGAACACTGAAGCTTTCTTT.

Of note for this clone: No DNA is shown, since the ends of the CDR3 on it are uncertain; the CDR3 is the one TCRdb lists. The chain employs TRBV27 and TRBJ2-7; no DNA check was done on the table's D call, TRBD1. Germline loops: CDR1 MNHEY, CDR2 SMNVEV (reference sequence). Both ends counted, the CDR3 spans 14 residues. CDR3 loop: CASSFRARGYEQYF.